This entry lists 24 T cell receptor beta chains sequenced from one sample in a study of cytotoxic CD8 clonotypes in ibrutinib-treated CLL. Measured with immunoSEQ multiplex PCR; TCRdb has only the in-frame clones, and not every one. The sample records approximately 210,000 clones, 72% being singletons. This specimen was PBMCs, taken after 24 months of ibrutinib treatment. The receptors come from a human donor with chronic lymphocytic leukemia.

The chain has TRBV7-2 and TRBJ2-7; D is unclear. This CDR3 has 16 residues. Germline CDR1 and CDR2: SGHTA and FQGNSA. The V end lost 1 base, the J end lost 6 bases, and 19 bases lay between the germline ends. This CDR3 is CASSLGAANPFSEQYF. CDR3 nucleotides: TGTGCCAGCAGCTTAGGGGCAGCAAATCCCTTTAGCGAGCAGTACTTC.

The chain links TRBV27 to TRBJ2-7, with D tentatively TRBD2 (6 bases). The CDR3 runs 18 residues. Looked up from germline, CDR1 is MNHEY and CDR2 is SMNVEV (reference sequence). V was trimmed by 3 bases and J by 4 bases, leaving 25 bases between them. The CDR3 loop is CASSLTTRGLAPMYEQYF. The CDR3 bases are TGTGCCAGCAGTTTGACGACCCGGGGTCTAGCGCCCATGTACGAGCAGTACTTC.

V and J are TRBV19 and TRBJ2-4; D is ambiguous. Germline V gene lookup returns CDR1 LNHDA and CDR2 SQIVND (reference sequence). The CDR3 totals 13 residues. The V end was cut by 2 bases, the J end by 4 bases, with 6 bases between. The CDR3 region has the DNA TGTGCCAGTAGTATAACCGAAAAAAACATTCAGTACTTC. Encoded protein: CASSITEKNIQYF.

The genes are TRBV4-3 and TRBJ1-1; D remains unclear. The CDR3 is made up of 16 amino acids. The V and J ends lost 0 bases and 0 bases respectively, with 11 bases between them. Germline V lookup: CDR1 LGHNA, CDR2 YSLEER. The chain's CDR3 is CASSQDSKGLNTEAFF. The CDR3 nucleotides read TGCGCCAGCAGCCAAGATTCAAAGGGTCTGAACACTGAAGCTTTCTTT.

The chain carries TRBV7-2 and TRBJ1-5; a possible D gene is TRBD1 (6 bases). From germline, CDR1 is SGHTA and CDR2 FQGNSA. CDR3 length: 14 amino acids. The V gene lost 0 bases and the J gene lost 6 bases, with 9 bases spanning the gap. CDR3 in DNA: TGTGCCAGCAGCTTAGCACAGGGACGTCAGCCCCAGCATTTT. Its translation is CASSLAQGRQPQHF.

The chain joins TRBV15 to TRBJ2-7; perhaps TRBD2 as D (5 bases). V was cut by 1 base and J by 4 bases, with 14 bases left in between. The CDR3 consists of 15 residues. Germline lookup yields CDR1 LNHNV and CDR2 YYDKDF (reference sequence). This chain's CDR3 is CATSRAPSRQYEQYF. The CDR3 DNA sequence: TGTGCCACCAGCAGAGCGCCTAGCCGACAATACGAGCAGTACTTC.

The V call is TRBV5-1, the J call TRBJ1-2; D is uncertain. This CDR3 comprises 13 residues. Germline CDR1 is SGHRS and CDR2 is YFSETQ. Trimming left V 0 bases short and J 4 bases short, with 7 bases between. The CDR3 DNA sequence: TGCGCCAGCAGCTTGGGGAGAGGCTATGGCTACACCTTC. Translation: CASSLGRGYGYTF.

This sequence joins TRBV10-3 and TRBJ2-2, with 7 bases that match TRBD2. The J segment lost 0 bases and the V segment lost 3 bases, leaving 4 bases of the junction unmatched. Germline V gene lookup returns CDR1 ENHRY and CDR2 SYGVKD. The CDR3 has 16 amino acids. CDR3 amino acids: CAISDREATNTGELFF. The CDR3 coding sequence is TGTGCCATCAGTGATCGGGAGGCCACGAACACCGGGGAGCTGTTTTTT.

The CDR3 DNA follows: TGCGCCAGCAGCTTCGAAGGAACAAACACTGAAGCTTTCTTT. Its protein is CASSFEGTNTEAFF. The genes are TRBV5-1 and TRBJ1-1, with D unclear. V lost 2 bases, J lost 2 bases, and 10 bases lay in between. The germline V gene encodes CDR1 SGHRS and CDR2 YFSETQ. The CDR3 runs to 14 residues. Full variable domain (rest looked up from reference TRBV5-1 and TRBJ1-1): KAGVTQTPRYLIKTRGQQVTLSCSPISGHRSVSWYQQTPGQGLQFLFEYFSETQRNKGNFPGRFSGRQFSNSRSEMNVSTLELGDSALYLCASSFEGTNTEAFFGQGTRLTVV.

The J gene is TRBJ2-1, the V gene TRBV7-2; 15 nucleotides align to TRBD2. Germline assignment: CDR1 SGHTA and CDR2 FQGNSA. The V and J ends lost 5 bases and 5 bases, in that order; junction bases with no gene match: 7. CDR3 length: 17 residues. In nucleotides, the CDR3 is TGTGCCAGCAGCCTTAGGACTAGCGGGAGGGCCAACAATGAGCAGTTCTTC. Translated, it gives CASSLRTSGRANNEQFF.

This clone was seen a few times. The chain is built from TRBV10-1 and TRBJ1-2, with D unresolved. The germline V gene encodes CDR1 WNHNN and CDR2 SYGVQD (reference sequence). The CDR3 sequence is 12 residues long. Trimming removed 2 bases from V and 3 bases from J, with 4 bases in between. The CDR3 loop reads CASSESDYGYTF. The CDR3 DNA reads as TGCGCCAGCAGTGAGAGCGACTATGGCTACACCTTC.

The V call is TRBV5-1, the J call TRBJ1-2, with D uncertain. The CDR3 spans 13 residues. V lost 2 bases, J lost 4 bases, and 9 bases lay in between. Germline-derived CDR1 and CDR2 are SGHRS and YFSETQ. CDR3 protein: CASSLRVGYGYTF. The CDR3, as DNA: TGCGCCAGCAGCTTAAGGGTCGGCTATGGCTACACCTTC.

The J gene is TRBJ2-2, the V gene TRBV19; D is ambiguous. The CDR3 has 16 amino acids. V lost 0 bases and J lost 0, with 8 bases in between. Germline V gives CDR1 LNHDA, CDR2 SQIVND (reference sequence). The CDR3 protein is CASSIEPVSNTGELFF. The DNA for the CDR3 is TGTGCCAGTAGTATAGAACCAGTATCGAACACCGGGGAGCTGTTTTTT.

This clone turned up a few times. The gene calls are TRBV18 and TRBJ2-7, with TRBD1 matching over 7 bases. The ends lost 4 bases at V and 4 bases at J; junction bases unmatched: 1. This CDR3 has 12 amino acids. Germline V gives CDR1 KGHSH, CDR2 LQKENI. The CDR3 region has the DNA TGTGCCAGCTCACAGGGACAGTACGAGCAGTACTTC. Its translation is CASSQGQYEQYF.

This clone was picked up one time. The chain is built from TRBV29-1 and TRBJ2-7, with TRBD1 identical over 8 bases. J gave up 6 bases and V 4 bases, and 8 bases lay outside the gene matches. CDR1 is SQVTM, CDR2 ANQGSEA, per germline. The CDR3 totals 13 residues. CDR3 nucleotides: TGCAGCGTTGGACAGGGGCGGCACGCCGAGCAGTACTTC. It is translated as CSVGQGRHAEQYF.

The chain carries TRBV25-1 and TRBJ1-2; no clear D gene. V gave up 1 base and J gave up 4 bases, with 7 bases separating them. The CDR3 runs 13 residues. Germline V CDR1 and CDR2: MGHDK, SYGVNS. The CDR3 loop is CASSEWVGYGYTF. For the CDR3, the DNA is TGTGCCAGCAGTGAATGGGTAGGCTATGGCTACACCTTC.

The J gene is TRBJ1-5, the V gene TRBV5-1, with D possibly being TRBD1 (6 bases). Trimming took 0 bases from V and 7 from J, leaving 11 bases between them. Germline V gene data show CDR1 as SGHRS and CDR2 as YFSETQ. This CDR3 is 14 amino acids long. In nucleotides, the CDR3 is TGCGCCAGCAGCTTGGGCGGGGGCGTCCAGCCCCAGCATTTT. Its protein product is CASSLGGGVQPQHF.

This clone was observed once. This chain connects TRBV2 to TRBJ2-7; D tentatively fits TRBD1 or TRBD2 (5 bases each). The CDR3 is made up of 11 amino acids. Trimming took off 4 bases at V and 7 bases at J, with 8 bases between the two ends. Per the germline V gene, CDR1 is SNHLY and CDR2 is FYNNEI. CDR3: CASSAGREQYF. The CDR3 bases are TGTGCCAGCAGTGCGGGGCGAGAGCAGTACTTC.

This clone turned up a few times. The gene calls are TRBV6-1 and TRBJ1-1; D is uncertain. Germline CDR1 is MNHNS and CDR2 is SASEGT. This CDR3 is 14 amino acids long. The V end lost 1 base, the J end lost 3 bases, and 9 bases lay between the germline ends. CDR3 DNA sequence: TGTGCCAGCAGTGAAGGGGCCAGCTACACTGAAGCTTTCTTT. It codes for CASSEGASYTEAFF.

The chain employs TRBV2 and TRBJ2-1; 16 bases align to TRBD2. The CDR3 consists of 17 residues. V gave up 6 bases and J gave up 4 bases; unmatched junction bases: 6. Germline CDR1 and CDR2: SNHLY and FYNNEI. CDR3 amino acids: CASRRGLAGGGYNEQFF. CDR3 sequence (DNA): TGTGCCAGCAGAAGGGGACTAGCGGGAGGGGGGTACAATGAGCAGTTCTTC.

CDR3 residues: CASSLEGQGGEKLFF. CDR3 sequence (DNA): TGTGCCAGCAGCTTAGAAGGACAGGGCGGTGAAAAACTGTTTTTT. The chain has TRBV11-2 and TRBJ1-4; 8 bases match TRBD1. Germline V CDR1 and CDR2: SGHAT, FQNNGV. This CDR3 region has 15 residues. Germline trimming cut 0 bases from V and 7 bases from J; bases unmatched to any gene: 4.

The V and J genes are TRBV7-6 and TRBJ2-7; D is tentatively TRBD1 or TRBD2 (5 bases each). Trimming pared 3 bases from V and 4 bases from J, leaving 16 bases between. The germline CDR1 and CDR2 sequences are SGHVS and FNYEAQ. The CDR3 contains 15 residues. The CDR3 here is CASSFRGAGWYEQYF. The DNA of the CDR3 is TGTGCCAGCAGCTTTAGGGGCGCGGGCTGGTACGAGCAGTACTTC.

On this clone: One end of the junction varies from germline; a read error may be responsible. CDR3 amino acids: CANSGNYEQYF. CDR3 bases: TGTGCCAACAGTGGGAACTACGAGCAGTACTTC. The rearrangement links TRBV25-1 to TRBJ2-7; unclear D gene. The CDR3 totals 11 residues. The germline V gene has CDR1 MGHDK and CDR2 SYGVNS.

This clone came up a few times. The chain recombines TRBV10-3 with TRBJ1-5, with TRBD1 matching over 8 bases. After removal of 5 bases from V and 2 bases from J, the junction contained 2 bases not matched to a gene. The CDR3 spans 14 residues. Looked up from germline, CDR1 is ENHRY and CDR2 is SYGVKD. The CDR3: CAISKDRGNQPQHF. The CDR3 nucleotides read TGTGCCATCAGTAAGGACAGGGGCAATCAGCCCCAGCATTTT.